These 7 T cell receptor beta chains were sequenced from one sample in a study of blood T cell repertoires in COVID-19. The protocol was immunoSEQ multiplex PCR, while the TCRdb copy is restricted to in-frame clones and leaves out a portion. The data show 180,000 or so clones, 86% seen once. Material: PBMCs or T cells enriched from blood (not recorded which). Receptors originate from a man aged 40-50 years with acute COVID-19.

The rearrangement uses TRBV11-2 and TRBJ2-7; 10 bases fit TRBD2. CDR3 length: 17 residues. After removal of 5 bases from V and 0 bases from J, the junction contained 10 bases not matched to a gene. From germline, CDR1 is SGHAT and CDR2 FQNNGV. The CDR3 sequence is CASSAPRASGSSYEQYF. CDR3 DNA sequence: TGTGCCAGCAGCGCTCCAAGGGCTAGCGGGAGCTCCTACGAGCAGTACTTC. The whole variable domain, filled in from reference TRBV11-2 and TRBJ2-7, reads EAGVAQSPRYKIIEKRQSVAFWCNPISGHATLYWYQQILGQGPKLLIQFQNNGVVDDSQLPKDRFSAERLKGVDSTLKIQPAKLEDSAVYLCASSAPRASGSSYEQYFGPGTRLTVT.

The rearrangement joins TRBV5-1 to TRBJ2-2, with unresolved D. Germline CDR1 SGHRS, CDR2 YFSETQ. Trimming removed 3 bases from V and 7 bases from J, with 16 bases in between. This CDR3 has 15 amino acids. CDR3 DNA sequence: TGCGCCAGCAGCTCGCCCCCCCTAGTTGGCGGGGAGCTGTTTTTT. Translation: CASSSPPLVGGELFF.

J is TRBJ2-3 and V is TRBV7-2, with 11 nucleotides matching TRBD2. The CDR3 length is 14 residues. V shed 7 bases and J 9 bases; nucleotides not matched to a gene: 9. The V gene's germline CDR1 is SGHTA and CDR2 FQGNSA. The CDR3 nucleotides are TGTGCCAGCACCGAGACTAGCGGGATCGTGACGCAGTATTTT. This codes for CASTETSGIVTQYF.

Only one count was recorded for this clone. The gene calls are TRBV13 and TRBJ2-7; 9 nucleotides agree with TRBD2. CDR1 and CDR2 (germline): PRHDT, FYEKMQ (reference sequence). V shed 0 bases and J 3 bases; nucleotides not matched to a gene: 0. The CDR3 contains 14 residues. DNA of the CDR3: TGTGCCAGCAGCTTAGGGACTAGCGGCTACGAGCAGTACTTC. Protein sequence: CASSLGTSGYEQYF.

The chain links TRBV6-5 to TRBJ1-1; D gene uncertain. Germline V gives CDR1 MNHEY, CDR2 SVGAGI. The CDR3 runs 13 residues. V gave up 7 bases and J gave up 4 bases, with 13 bases separating them. Written as DNA, the CDR3 is TGTGCCAGCAACCCCGGAGGAGTCACTGAAGCTTTCTTT. This codes for CASNPGGVTEAFF.

This clone was found once. This sequence joins TRBV30 and TRBJ1-3; TRBD1 matches at 7 bases. The CDR3 is made up of 15 amino acids. Trimming removed 3 bases from V and 0 bases from J; junction bases left unmatched: 5. Per germline, CDR1 GTSNPN and CDR2 SVGIG (reference sequence). CDR3 DNA: TGTGCCTGGAGCCGAGGGGGCGGCTCTGGAAACACCATATATTTT. Translating it yields CAWSRGGGSGNTIYF.

The rearrangement links TRBV4-3 to TRBJ2-1, with 12 bases that match TRBD2. In germline, CDR1 is LGHNA, CDR2 YSLEER. The CDR3 contains 17 residues. V lost 4 bases to trimming and J lost 7 bases; unmatched junction nucleotides: 11. CDR3: CASSLLAGGRERNEQFF. CDR3 in DNA: TGCGCCAGCAGCCTACTAGCGGGAGGAAGAGAGAGAAATGAGCAGTTCTTC.